The 24 T cell receptor beta chains given below trace back to one sample, sequenced in a study of cytomegalovirus exposure and HLA in healthy donors. Libraries were prepared by immunoSEQ multiplex PCR; TCRdb keeps only in-frame clonotypes and omits some of them. This sample has roughly 220,000 clones, with over 80% found just once. The sequenced sample consisted of PBMCs. These receptors originate from a woman between 18 and 30 years old in good health and CMV-seronegative.

The chain combines TRBV7-2 with TRBJ1-2, with 10 bases aligning to TRBD1. The CDR3 runs to 18 residues. Germline CDR1 is SGHTA and CDR2 is FQGNSA. V lost 1 base, J lost 6 bases, and 14 bases stayed unmatched. In DNA, the CDR3 is TGTGCCAGCAGCTTAGGACAGGGGGCTATTGCACTCTCCAATGGCTACACCTTC. Protein sequence: CASSLGQGAIALSNGYTF.

The chain combines TRBV30 with TRBJ2-1; 7 bases match TRBD2. From germline, CDR1 is GTSNPN and CDR2 SVGIG (reference sequence). CDR3 length equals 14 residues. V shed 7 bases, J shed 0 bases, and the junction held 6 bases outside the gene matches. The DNA for the CDR3 is TGTGCCTCTCTAGCGGCGAGCTCCTACAATGAGCAGTTCTTC. This codes for CASLAASSYNEQFF.

This clone was recorded only once. The V call is TRBV5-8, the J call TRBJ2-7; TRBD2 might be the D (6 bases). The CDR3 is 15 residues long. V lost 3 bases, J lost 0 bases, and 13 bases lay in between. Germline V lookup: CDR1 SGHTS, CDR2 YDEGEE. For the CDR3, the DNA is TGTGCCAGCAGCTCGAGGGAGGTACACTCCTACGAGCAGTACTTC. Its translation is CASSSREVHSYEQYF.

V usage is TRBV6-6 and J usage is TRBJ2-2; 9 bases line up with TRBD1. Germline-derived CDR1 and CDR2 are MNHNY and SVGAGI (reference sequence). This CDR3 is 16 amino acids long. After removal of 5 bases from V and 7 bases from J, the junction contained 11 bases not matched to a gene. CDR3 DNA: TGTGCCAGCAGTGCCGTCGGGACAGGGCTAAGCGGGGAGCTGTTTTTT. This gives the protein CASSAVGTGLSGELFF.

CDR3 DNA sequence: TGTGCCAGCAGTTACTCGGCAAACACTGAAGCTTTCTTT. Encoded protein: CASSYSANTEAFF. The genes are TRBV6-5 and TRBJ1-1, with D uncertain. The CDR3 has 13 amino acids. The germline V gene has CDR1 MNHEY and CDR2 SVGAGI. V was trimmed by 0 bases and J by 2 bases, leaving 4 bases between them.

The chain couples TRBV7-7 to TRBJ2-5; possible D gene TRBD2, 6 bases. The germline gives CDR1 SSHAT, CDR2 FNYEAQ (reference sequence). Trimming left V 6 bases short and J 5 bases short, with 19 bases between. The CDR3 contains 15 residues. CDR3 nucleotide sequence: TGTGCCAGCAGTCGCGGCCTTCAAGGAGGGGAGACCCAGTACTTC. It yields the protein CASSRGLQGGETQYF.

This clone has more than one count but fewer than ten. The V and J genes are TRBV5-6 and TRBJ1-2; TRBD1 agrees at 8 bases. The germline V gene has CDR1 SGHDT and CDR2 YYEEEE. Trimming took 3 bases from V and 5 from J; bases not matched to a gene: 3. This CDR3 contains 13 residues. CDR3 DNA sequence: TGTGCCAGCAGCTACGGGACAGGATATGGCTACACCTTC. Amino acid sequence: CASSYGTGYGYTF. The full variable domain, with the rest looked up from reference TRBV5-6 and TRBJ1-2, is DAGVTQSPTHLIKTRGQQVTLRCSPKSGHDTVSWYQQALGQGPQFIFQYYEEEERQRGNFPDRFSGHQFPNYSSELNVNALLLGDSALYLCASSYGTGYGYTFGSGTRLTVV.

The chain uses TRBV27 and TRBJ2-7; 7 bases are shared with TRBD1. Trimming cost V 4 bases and J 1 base; bases outside gene matches: 4. Looked up from germline, CDR1 is MNHEY and CDR2 is SMNVEV (reference sequence). CDR3 length: 14 residues. The CDR3, as DNA: TGTGCCAGCAGTTCATTGGGACAGTCCTACGAGCAGTACTTC. Amino acids: CASSSLGQSYEQYF.

The chain carries TRBV5-6 and TRBJ2-7; TRBD1 matches at 8 bases. J lost 5 bases, V lost 6 bases, and 10 bases had no gene match. Germline-derived CDR1 and CDR2 are SGHDT and YYEEEE. The CDR3 is 14 residues long. The CDR3 protein is CASNRDRRFHEQYF. CDR3 coding DNA: TGTGCCAGCAACCGGGACAGGCGATTCCACGAGCAGTACTTC.

The table lists this clone with a count of one. This rearrangement joins TRBV5-1 to TRBJ1-2, with D hard to call. The CDR3 sequence is 14 residues long. Germline lookup yields CDR1 SGHRS and CDR2 YFSETQ. V shed 4 bases and J shed 4 bases, with 14 bases lying between them. The CDR3 reads CASSPPQSGYGYTF. The CDR3, as DNA: TGCGCCAGCAGCCCCCCGCAGAGCGGCTATGGCTACACCTTC. The full variable domain, its missing parts supplied by reference TRBV5-1 and TRBJ1-2, is KAGVTQTPRYLIKTRGQQVTLSCSPISGHRSVSWYQQTPGQGLQFLFEYFSETQRNKGNFPGRFSGRQFSNSRSEMNVSTLELGDSALYLCASSPPQSGYGYTFGSGTRLTVV.

This clone was observed once. The rearrangement uses TRBV7-2 and TRBJ2-2; 8 positions match TRBD2. The CDR3 consists of 15 residues. V dropped 1 base and J dropped 5; count of bases not matched to a gene: 3. In germline, CDR1 is SGHTA, CDR2 FQGNSA. The CDR3 protein is CASSLEASGTGELFF. CDR3 DNA: TGTGCCAGCAGCTTAGAGGCTAGCGGGACCGGGGAGCTGTTTTTT.

The chain couples TRBV30 to TRBJ1-5; TRBD1 matches 10 bases. Losses at the gene ends were 4 bases for V and 6 bases for J; bases not matched to a gene: 9. Germline V gives CDR1 GTSNPN, CDR2 SVGIG (reference sequence). There are 15 residues in the CDR3. CDR3 DNA: TGTGCCTGGACCCCGATGGGACAGGGGATTCAGCCCCAGCATTTT. Residues: CAWTPMGQGIQPQHF.

This clone has just one count. CDR3 DNA: TGTGCCAGCTCACCACAGGGGACCTACGAGCAGTACTTC. As protein: CASSPQGTYEQYF. The chain combines TRBV18 with TRBJ2-7; D may be TRBD1 (5 bases). The CDR3 loop spans 13 amino acids. In germline, CDR1 is KGHSH, CDR2 LQKENI. V lost 1 base and J lost 2, with 6 bases in between.

CDR3 DNA sequence: TGTGCCAGTAGTATGGAGGGGAGACCGGAGAACTATGGCTACACCTTC. Translated, it gives CASSMEGRPENYGYTF. The chain couples TRBV19 to TRBJ1-2; D perhaps matches TRBD1 (5 bases). CDR1 is LNHDA and CDR2 is SQIVND in the germline V gene (reference sequence). The CDR3 covers 16 residues. The germline V and J ends were trimmed by 3 bases and 2 bases, with 16 bases remaining between them. Drawing the rest from reference TRBV19 and TRBJ1-2, the complete variable domain is DGGITQSPKYLFRKEGQNVTLSCEQNLNHDAMYWYRQDPGQGLRLIYYSQIVNDFQKGDIAEGYSVSREKKESFPLTVTSAQKNPTAFYLCASSMEGRPENYGYTFGSGTRLTVV.

This rearrangement joins TRBV19 to TRBJ2-3; 7 bases match TRBD1. V lost 7 bases to trimming and J lost 3 bases; unmatched junction nucleotides: 10. Germline V gene sequence: CDR1 LNHDA, CDR2 SQIVND (reference sequence). CDR3 length: 15 amino acids. CDR3 in DNA: TGTGCCAGTATGAGACGACAGGGAATGACAGATACGCAGTATTTT. Translation gives CASMRRQGMTDTQYF. Drawing the rest from reference TRBV19 and TRBJ2-3, the complete variable domain is DGGITQSPKYLFRKEGQNVTLSCEQNLNHDAMYWYRQDPGQGLRLIYYSQIVNDFQKGDIAEGYSVSREKKESFPLTVTSAQKNPTAFYLCASMRRQGMTDTQYFGPGTRLTVL.

V is TRBV14 and J is TRBJ2-3, with no clear D. Per the germline V gene, CDR1 is SGHDN and CDR2 is FVKESK. Trimming took off 8 bases at V and 6 bases at J, with 9 bases between the two ends. The CDR3 spans 11 residues. CDR3 residues: CASAAWDTQYF. The CDR3 DNA reads TGTGCCAGCGCGGCATGGGATACGCAGTATTTT.

The J gene is TRBJ2-7, the V gene TRBV6-5, with 7 bases that match TRBD1. The CDR3 is 13 amino acids. Germline V gives CDR1 MNHEY, CDR2 SVGAGI. V dropped 5 bases and J dropped 7; count of bases not matched to a gene: 8. The CDR3 protein is CASSRQGSEEQYF. DNA for the CDR3: TGTGCCAGCAGTCGACAGGGAAGTGAAGAGCAGTACTTC.

The chain carries TRBV7-9 and TRBJ2-7, with D tentatively TRBD2 (6 bases). Germline values: CDR1 SEHNR, CDR2 FQNEAQ (reference sequence). The CDR3 sequence is 14 residues long. V lost 5 bases and J lost 0, with 11 bases in between. The CDR3 loop reads CASSLRDFSYEQYF. CDR3 bases: TGTGCCAGCAGCCTGAGGGACTTCTCCTACGAGCAGTACTTC.

This chain connects TRBV20-1 to TRBJ2-5; possible D gene TRBD2, 6 bases. Trimming stripped 6 bases from V and 5 bases from J, with 7 bases between. The CDR3 extends over 10 amino acids. Germline-derived CDR1 and CDR2 are DFQATT and SNEGSKA (reference sequence). Here the CDR3 DNA reads TGCAGTGCCCGGGGGGAGACCCAGTACTTC. This sequence encodes CSARGETQYF.

This clone was recorded only once. This CDR3 is CASSPVLGDYGYTF. The CDR3 DNA reads TGCGCCAGCAGTCCCGTGTTGGGAGACTATGGCTACACCTTC. The V call is TRBV5-1, the J call TRBJ1-2; D unresolved. The CDR3 runs to 14 residues. Germline values: CDR1 SGHRS, CDR2 YFSETQ. V lost 5 bases, J lost 3 bases, and 14 bases lay in between.

This sequence joins TRBV4-1 and TRBJ1-4; 8 positions agree with TRBD1. The germline V gene has CDR1 MGHRA and CDR2 YSYEKL. This CDR3 contains 15 residues. The trim removed 1 base at V and 8 bases at J, leaving 6 bases unmatched. The CDR3 DNA is TGCGCCAGCAGCCAAGCTACAGGGGGATTGGAAAAACTGTTTTTT. As protein: CASSQATGGLEKLFF.

The chain joins TRBV14 to TRBJ2-5; D gene unclear. The CDR3 runs to 15 residues. Germline CDR1 and CDR2: SGHDN and FVKESK. V lost 2 bases and J 2 bases, leaving 12 bases between the germline ends. The CDR3 nucleotides read TGTGCCAGCAGCCAAATGAGGTCAACACAAGAGACCCAGTACTTC. This codes for CASSQMRSTQETQYF.

The genes are TRBV5-1 and TRBJ2-2; 14 nucleotides agree with TRBD2. V gave up 3 bases and J gave up 7 bases; unmatched junction bases: 5. Germline-derived CDR1 and CDR2 are SGHRS and YFSETQ. The CDR3 spans 16 residues. The CDR3: CASSSRTSGRNGELFF. The CDR3 DNA reads TGCGCCAGCAGCTCCAGGACTAGCGGGAGGAACGGGGAGCTGTTTTTT.

A few counts support this clone. The chain recombines TRBV7-6 with TRBJ2-7, with 13 bases identical to TRBD2. Germline V lookup: CDR1 SGHVS, CDR2 FNYEAQ. The CDR3 contains 16 residues. The V segment lost 3 bases and the J segment 2 bases; nucleotides outside the gene matches: 4. This CDR3 reads CASSFEGTSGAYEQYF. CDR3 DNA: TGTGCCAGCAGCTTTGAGGGGACTAGCGGGGCCTACGAGCAGTACTTC.